This T cell receptor beta chain was identified during a study of cytomegalovirus exposure and HLA in healthy donors (dated by TCRdb to about 2017). With respect to the entire study: An earlier analysis of roughly 630 of the donors reported roughly 270 Gb of sequence data and 120 million or so unique TCR beta sequences from about 200 million T cells. Of the roughly 400 genotyped donors, approximately 80% fell in the genetic ancestry cluster associated with self-reported Caucasian donors. Class I and class II HLA loci were covered by the typing at four-digit resolution. A separate validation cohort of 100 to 150 different subjects was used in addition to the roughly 620-subject first cohort. To predict cytomegalovirus infection status, the study combined high-throughput TCR immunosequencing, statistical association of individual TCRs with disease status, and machine learning. The aim of the study was to test whether cataloging public T cell receptors could identify signatures of past pathogen exposure. Typing coverage differed by locus: A, B, C, DRB1 and DQB1 were typed in about 620-640 donors, DQA1 in 500 to 550, DPA1 in nearly 610, and DPB1 in about 450. An earlier analysis of 587 of the donors applied high-throughput TCR beta sequencing to assess whether each TCR beta V gene segment acted as functional or pseudogenic. In a later genetic analysis, genome-wide SNP genotypes for 398 of the 666 donors were used, and that subset was treated as a discovery cohort. An early release that covered some 630 HLA-typed donors contained approximately 320 gigabases of sequencing data and tens of millions of unique TCR sequences. Rather than using new phenotypic data, the later analysis identified candidate immune exposures from TCR beta sequences and from how often those sequences occurred across donors. All discovery cohort repertoires had been generated using a single sequencing platform. Roughly 5 DR-DQ haplotypes were treated as single units for association and clustering because of strong linkage in the cohort. Among roughly 400 genotyped donors of the cohort, an average of roughly 230,000 unique TCR beta nucleotide sequences was sequenced per donor, of which 15% to 20% were non-productive. In a later analysis, previously published TCR beta repertoires from some 640 donors were re-analyzed and high-resolution HLA genotyping was added so that TCR occurrence patterns could be studied. Donor age, sex, ethnicity and CMV serostatus were compiled alongside the repertoire data. The study used immunosequencing to profile the T cell repertoires of approximately 630 subjects and linked those repertoires to cytomegalovirus serostatus.

Overall results and qualifications from the work: In the study, some 160 TCR beta chains were listed as associated with cytomegalovirus. In a later analysis, the rate of TCR association differed among HLA loci, with DRB1 alleles having the most associated TCRs and HLA-C alleles having the fewest. A further reported finding was that TCR beta sequences accurately predicted the HLA-A and HLA-B alleles for most subjects in the first cohort. When HLA alleles, especially DR and DQ, strongly co-occurred, attributing TCR associations to individual alleles was difficult. In a later analysis, several top co-occurrence clusters were reported to appear linked to parvovirus B19, influenza, CMV and Epstein-Barr virus. Because some donors lacked HLA typing at each locus, the association tests relied only on the typed subset. Some IMGT-functional V segments, including TRBV6-2 and TRBV6-3, could not be distinguished by the 87-base-pair reads and were therefore excluded. A group of highly shared sequence variants was considered likely to be a technical artifact of the sequencing pipeline. In vitro tests confirmed that three of the cytomegalovirus-associated TCR beta chains recognize cytomegalovirus antigens. In an earlier analysis of approximately 590 of the donors, most TCR beta V segments were observed in productive rearrangements about 90% or about 30% of the time, broadly matching IMGT annotations. The classifier was reported to diagnose cytomegalovirus status with high specificity and sensitivity in both the original and validation cohorts. The authors suggested that the approach could potentially be extended to other disease states and immunological phenotypes. In this cohort, only TCR beta chains were sequenced, and detectable features were limited by the absence of alpha or paired-chain data. In a later analysis, most CMV-associated TCR beta chains were found to appear HLA-restricted, with HLA associations seemingly driven largely by CMV exposure. Roughly uniform sequencing depth across donors was assumed in presence/absence analyses, although this assumption may not hold. Linkage disequilibrium might explain the correlated functional status among segregating V segments, but an unknown experimental factor could not be excluded. In a later analysis, HLA-associated TCR beta chains were found to be more clonally expanded and to have lower generation probabilities than equally common non-associated chains. A later genetic analysis reported fewer N-insertions in productive TCRs among donors in an Asian-associated ancestry cluster than the approximately 670-donor mean. An association between a missense DCLRE1C variant and V-gene and J-gene trimming of TCR beta chains was found in a later genetic analysis and replicated in an independent cohort. Because counts were too low, seventeen rarely observed V segments, including chromosome 9 orphons, were excluded from the earlier analysis of several hundred of the donors. At a false discovery rate of 0.05, a later analysis linked roughly 17,000 TCR beta sequences to specific HLA alleles. For the cohort, immune exposure information was limited to CMV serostatus. Most TCR sequences were observed very rarely across donors, whereas some public TCRs were present in many individuals.

Libraries were constructed by the immunoSEQ multiplex PCR assay. The multiplex PCR relied on a mix of 60 forward primers for TCR Vbeta segments and 13 reverse primers for TCR Jbeta segments. The CDR3 region of rearranged TCR beta genes was amplified from genomic DNA by a multiplex PCR assay. Amplified TCR beta libraries were sequenced as 87-base-pair reads on the Illumina HiSeq System. Turning to the authors' computational methods: A later analysis tallied 75 million to 85 million unique TCR beta chains across the 666 repertoires, and some 12 million of those chains were shared by two or more donors. Raw reads were error-corrected and collapsed into unique sequences by a nearest-neighbor algorithm in which closely related sequences were merged to remove PCR and sequencing errors. CDR3 sequences were aligned to IMGT reference sequences to assign V, D and J gene segments. For a sequence to be retained, a match of at least six nucleotides to both a V gene segment and a J gene segment was required. A rearrangement was called productive if the CDR3 had no stop codons and remained in frame with V and J, and every other rearrangement was called non-productive. CDR3 was defined by IMGT convention, running from the second conserved V-encoded cysteine to the conserved J-encoded phenylalanine. Sequences without an unambiguous match to a single V gene segment were excluded from the earlier analysis of almost 600 of the donors. An earlier analysis of 587 of the donors called V segments functional above 56.7% productive rearrangements and segregating when the between-donor standard deviation exceeded 5%. A statistical classification framework was built for diagnosing cytomegalovirus status from the catalog of TCR beta chain sequences. In a later analysis, TCR nucleotide sequences were compared against IMGT/GENE-DB human TR gene sequences so that V and J genes could be assigned. A later analysis assigned CDR3 sequences and most-parsimonious VDJ recombination scenarios with the TCRdist pipeline. A later analysis defined each TCR beta chain by its CDR3 amino acid sequence plus V-gene family, and excluded reads lacking a unique V-gene family. As a way to deal with suspected cross-contamination and a sequencing artifact, a later analysis dropped roughly 620 nucleotide sequences that were highly shared and had low generation probability. In a later analysis, a clonal expansion index was calculated for each public chain from normalized within-repertoire ranks of inferred template counts. In a later analysis, generation probabilities were computed with a VDJ recombination model fitted to out-of-frame rearrangements, and the resulting probabilities were checked against IGoR. In a later analysis, TCR-TCR, TCR-HLA and TCR-CMV co-occurrence was scored with hypergeometric tests, and a repertoire-size bias correction was applied to TCR pairs. A later analysis estimated false discovery rates by permuting HLA or CMV assignments 20 times. In a later analysis, co-occurring TCRs were grouped using DBSCAN, and TCRdist sequence similarity was added for clustering within HLA-allele-positive subsets. Co-occurrence clustering excluded repertoires with fewer than 30,000 or more than 120,000 public chains, plus five with anomalous nucleotide sharing. Here the immuneACCESS table is served through TCRdb, limited to in-frame sequences with V and J called. Missing clones are a known gap in these copies; in checked studies unresolved V genes cover under half, and the rest lacks a known reason. That table gives V, J and clone size, and the DNA gave D and trimming. For this sample the table gives 40,000 or so clones, of which approximately 76% were detected only once. The ten largest clones represent roughly 8% of the sample.

The cohort comprised 666 healthy bone marrow donors. At the time of sampling, every cohort member was nominally healthy, though immune exposures that went unrecorded were likely present. The donor tested CMV seropositive and was one of the 289 seropositive cohort members. A peripheral blood sample was collected from each donor, and TCR beta sequencing was performed on peripheral blood mononuclear cells. The Qiagen DNeasy Blood Extraction Kit was used to extract genomic DNA from the blood cell samples. From cysteine to phenylalanine, the CDR3 is 12 amino acids long. This entry keeps only the CDR3 DNA: 36 bases, framed from base 1. Via the germline V gene, CDR1 is MDHEN and CDR2 SYDVKM. The V and J ends are trimmed by 4 bases and 5 bases, leaving 8 bases between them. As for this clone: Its binding antigen is unknown. It has no much larger one-base neighbor in the sample; base qualities were not kept.

This TCR came from a woman in her 30s in good health and CMV-seropositive. The sample taken for sequencing was PBMCs. The chain is made from TRBV28 and TRBJ1-2; the D gene cannot be resolved reliably. In nucleotides, the sequence is TGTGCCAGCAGTTCCGAAACTTATGGCTACACCTTC. The resulting protein is CASSSETYGYTF.